This TCR beta chain derives from a study of T cell responses to AZD1222 COVID-19 vaccine. Sequencing used immunoSEQ multiplex PCR; TCRdb keeps in-frame clones, though not all of them. The sample contains more than 95,000 clones, around nine tenths of which appear only once. Germline-derived CDR1 and CDR2 are ENHRY and SYGVKD. This CDR3 region has 15 residues. J was trimmed by 5 bases and V by 0 bases; bases with no gene match: 4. The sequence was collected from an adult in good health. The chain combines TRBV10-3 with TRBJ2-5, with 9 nucleotides matching TRBD1. The sample here was peripheral blood, taken on day 0 of AZD1222 vaccination. The CDR3 region is CAISESGQGGETQYF. In DNA, the CDR3 is TGTGCCATCAGTGAGTCGGGACAGGGAGGCGAGACCCAGTACTTC.